What follows describes a single T cell receptor beta chain. This entry belongs to a study of blood T cell repertoires in COVID-19. The CDR3 is 14 residues long. Trimming stripped 3 bases from V and 5 bases from J, with 11 bases between. Germline assignment: CDR1 SGDLS and CDR2 YYNGEE. The assay was immunoSEQ multiplex PCR, and TCRdb's table has in-frame clones only and misses some. The sample records roughly 100,000 clones, roughly 80% being singletons. Sequenced: peripheral blood. The chain carries TRBV9 and TRBJ2-2; D might be TRBD1 (6 bases). The receptor was isolated from a human donor in a cohort sampled during active COVID-19. As DNA, the CDR3 is TGTGCCAGCAGCGGGGACACGGCAACCGGGGAGCTGTTTTTT. It translates to CASSGDTATGELFF.